This is a list of T cell receptor beta chains from one sample in a study of T cells in Graves' hyperthyroidism and ophthalmopathy. TCRdb itself ran the multiplex PCR reads through MiXCR, one entry per CDR3 protein. The data contain hundreds of thousands of distinct CDR3 sequences, less than 15% of them singletons. Sequenced sample: blood. The receptors stem from a young woman with Graves' hyperthyroidism. Both conserved end residues are part of each CDR3. The order of the fields is D gene, clone size, V gene, J gene, CDR3 protein, CDR3 DNA. The D gene is left open where the match is weak. Size is omitted from some rows. Given values are once, few, many or a class for expanded clones.

-	many	TRBV6-8	TRBJ1-4	CASSYVQANEKLFF	TGTGCCAGCAGTTATGTACAGGCTAATGAAAAACTGTTTTTT
-	-	TRBV14	TRBJ2-4	CASSPGGNLLAKNIQYF	TGTGCCAGCAGCCCCGGGGGAAATCTACTAGCCAAAAACATTCAGTACTTC
TRBD2	-	TRBV28	TRBJ2-1	CASSFRPPGLARDEQFF	TGTGCCAGCAGTTTCCGACCCCCAGGACTAGCTCGCGATGAGCAGTTCTTC
-	few	TRBV5-1	TRBJ1-5	CASSPMEGNQPQHF	TGCGCCAGCAGCCCTATGGAGGGAAATCAGCCCCAGCATTTT
TRBD2	-	TRBV12-3/TRBV12-4	TRBJ2-3	CASRGTSGRQIDTQYF	TGTGCCAGCAGGGGGACTAGCGGGAGACAGATAGATACGCAGTATTTT
-	few	TRBV20-1	TRBJ2-1	CSATPRTLYNEQFF	TGCAGTGCGACTCCCAGGACTTTGTACAATGAGCAGTTCTTC
TRBD2	-	TRBV20-1	TRBJ2-2	CSAAGLAGTGELFF	TGCAGTGCTGCAGGACTAGCGGGAACCGGGGAGCTGTTTTTT
-	few	TRBV7-9	TRBJ1-3	CASSARQDSGNTIYF	TGTGCCAGCAGCGCTCGACAGGACTCTGGAAACACCATATATTTT
TRBD2	many	TRBV7-8	TRBJ2-7	CASSPRRGGPYEQYF	TGTGCCAGCAGCCCCAGAAGGGGAGGGCCTTACGAGCAGTACTTC
TRBD2	many	TRBV28	TRBJ2-7	CVVSGRAFPYSYEQYF	TGTGTGGTTAGCGGGAGGGCCTTCCCCTACTCTTACGAGCAGTACTTC
TRBD2	few	TRBV6-1	TRBJ2-7	CASSDRREGGEPSYEQYF	TGTGCCAGCAGTGACCGCCGGGAGGGGGGGGAACCCTCTTACGAGCAGTACTTC
-	-	TRBV4-1	TRBJ1-4	CASRQAVINEKLFF	TGCGCCTCCCGCCAGGCAGTCATTAATGAAAAACTGTTTTTT
-	few	TRBV20-1	TRBJ2-7	CSASPGTREQYF	TGCAGTGCTAGCCCGGGAACCCGCGAGCAGTACTTC
-	-	TRBV5-1	TRBJ2-5	CASSLAWGPRQTQYF	TGCGCCAGCAGCTTGGCTTGGGGCCCCCGGCAGACCCAGTACTTC
-	-	TRBV28	TRBJ1-2	CASSLAEGDGYTF	TGTGCCAGCAGTTTGGCGGAGGGAGACGGCTACACCTTC
-	few	TRBV7-9	TRBJ2-1	CASSLEQFF	TGTGCCAGCAGCTTAGAGCAGTTCTTC
-	-	TRBV27	TRBJ2-5	CASSFSGAEETQYF	TGTGCCAGCAGTTTCTCCGGGGCTGAAGAGACCCAGTACTTC
-	few	TRBV19	TRBJ1-5	CASSIDSGGGQPQHF	TGTGCCAGTAGTATAGATTCTGGGGGCGGTCAGCCCCAGCATTTT
TRBD1	few	TRBV27	TRBJ2-7	CASSFGQGALYEQYF	TGTGCCAGCAGTTTCGGACAGGGGGCTTTGTACGAGCAGTACTTC
TRBD2	-	TRBV9	TRBJ2-1	CASSVPGLAGYNEQFF	TGTGCCAGCAGCGTACCGGGACTAGCGGGTTACAATGAGCAGTTCTTC
-	few	TRBV11-2	TRBJ2-7	CASSFSRVDYEQYF	TGTGCCAGCAGCTTTTCGCGGGTCGACTACGAGCAGTACTTC
-	-	TRBV19	TRBJ2-1	CASSDLVSGARDNEQFF	TGTGCCAGTAGCGACCTTGTCTCGGGGGCCCGGGACAATGAGCAGTTCTTC
-	-	TRBV28	TRBJ1-1	CASSTLSVSVQGKGAFF	TGTGCCAGCAGTACCCTTTCCGTTTCGGTCCAGGGTAAGGGAGCTTTCTTT
-	many	TRBV7-9	TRBJ1-1	CASSSDSGTITEAFF	TGTGCCAGCAGCTCTGACAGCGGAACAATAACTGAAGCTTTCTTT
-	few	TRBV14	TRBJ1-1	CASSGQRGQLNTEAFF	TGTGCCAGCAGTGGACAAAGGGGACAACTGAACACTGAAGCTTTCTTT
TRBD1	-	TRBV19	TRBJ1-6	CASSVTGADSPLHF	TGTGCCAGTAGTGTAACAGGGGCGGATTCACCCCTCCACTTT
TRBD2	many	TRBV30	TRBJ2-5	CAWSGGPAGGAQYF	TGTGCCTGGAGCGGTGGTCCCGCGGGGGGGGCCCAGTACTTC
-	few	TRBV14	TRBJ2-3	CASSRSGADTQYF	TGTGCCAGCAGCCGCTCTGGGGCAGATACGCAGTATTTT
-	many	TRBV6-6	TRBJ2-3	CASSYSGGGFNTDTQYF	TGTGCCAGCAGTTACTCAGGAGGGGGGTTTAACACAGATACGCAGTATTTT
-	few	TRBV6-5	TRBJ2-7	CASSLRGTSFYEQYF	TGTGCCAGCAGTTTACGGGGAACTTCGTTCTACGAGCAGTACTTC
-	many	TRBV11-2	TRBJ1-2	CASSLGVSRYGYTF	TGTGCCAGCAGCTTAGGGGTTTCGAGATATGGCTACACCTTC
TRBD2	-	TRBV4-2	TRBJ2-1	CASSQIGLAGDWFF	TGTGCCAGCAGCCAAATCGGACTAGCGGGAGATTGGTTCTTC
TRBD2	-	TRBV28	TRBJ2-1	CASRGLAGVVRFF	TGTGCCAGCCGTGGACTAGCGGGAGTTGTGCGGTTCTTC
-	few	TRBV18	TRBJ2-1	CASSPPSLNEQFF	TGTGCCAGCTCACCACCGAGCTTAAATGAGCAGTTCTTC
-	many	TRBV2	TRBJ2-1	CASSERLGAYNEQFF	TGTGCCAGCAGTGAGCGGCTAGGGGCTTACAATGAGCAGTTCTTC
TRBD1	many	TRBV2	TRBJ2-3	CASSVRGFADTQYF	TGTGCCAGCAGTGTCAGGGGGTTTGCAGATACGCAGTATTTT
TRBD1	-	TRBV5-1	TRBJ2-1	CASSLAQGVNEQFF	TGCGCCAGCAGCTTGGCTCAGGGGGTCAATGAGCAGTTCTTC
-	few	TRBV2	TRBJ1-3	CASSEEGGPGNTIYF	TGTGCCAGCAGTGAAGAGGGGGGCCCTGGAAACACCATATATTTT
-	few	TRBV24-1	TRBJ2-2	CATSDLYRPTGELFF	TGTGCCACCAGTGATTTGTACAGACCCACCGGGGAGCTGTTTTTT
-	few	TRBV24-1	TRBJ2-1	CATSVGGHSYNEQFF	TGTGCCACCAGTGTGGGGGGTCACTCCTACAATGAGCAGTTCTTC
-	many	TRBV6-5	TRBJ2-3	CASSYHRGTSTDTQYF	TGTGCCAGCAGTTACCATCGGGGGACTAGCACAGATACGCAGTATTTT
-	few	TRBV7-9	TRBJ2-1	CASSWWGHSSYNEQFF	TGTGCCAGCAGCTGGTGGGGGCATAGCTCCTACAATGAGCAGTTCTTC
-	few	TRBV6-2/TRBV6-3	TRBJ2-7	CASRPTASRNEQYF	TGTGCCAGCAGACCGACCGCCAGCAGGAACGAGCAGTACTTC
-	few	TRBV2	TRBJ1-6	CASSEEDSLNSPLHF	TGTGCCAGCAGTGAAGAGGACAGTTTGAATTCACCCCTCCACTTT
TRBD2	-	TRBV9	TRBJ2-3	CASSVSPLAGYPDTQYF	TGTGCCAGCAGCGTCAGTCCCCTAGCGGGATATCCAGATACGCAGTATTTT
-	few	TRBV3-1	TRBJ1-3	CASSQEFALTGNTIYF	TGTGCCAGCAGCCAAGAATTCGCCCTTACTGGAAACACCATATATTTT
-	many	TRBV7-3	TRBJ2-2	CASSFVGAGELFF	TGTGCCAGCAGCTTCGTTGGGGCCGGGGAGCTGTTTTTT
-	many	TRBV12-3/TRBV12-4	TRBJ2-5	CASSLAVLGGTQYF	TGTGCCAGCAGTTTAGCTGTCCTTGGGGGGACCCAGTACTTC
TRBD2	many	TRBV11-2	TRBJ2-7	CASSLFGSGSTRSYEQYF	TGTGCCAGCAGCTTATTTGGTAGCGGGAGCACTCGCTCCTACGAGCAGTACTTC
-	-	TRBV5-1	TRBJ1-1	CASSPGFPMNTEAFF	TGCGCCAGCTCGCCAGGGTTTCCCATGAACACTGAAGCTTTCTTT